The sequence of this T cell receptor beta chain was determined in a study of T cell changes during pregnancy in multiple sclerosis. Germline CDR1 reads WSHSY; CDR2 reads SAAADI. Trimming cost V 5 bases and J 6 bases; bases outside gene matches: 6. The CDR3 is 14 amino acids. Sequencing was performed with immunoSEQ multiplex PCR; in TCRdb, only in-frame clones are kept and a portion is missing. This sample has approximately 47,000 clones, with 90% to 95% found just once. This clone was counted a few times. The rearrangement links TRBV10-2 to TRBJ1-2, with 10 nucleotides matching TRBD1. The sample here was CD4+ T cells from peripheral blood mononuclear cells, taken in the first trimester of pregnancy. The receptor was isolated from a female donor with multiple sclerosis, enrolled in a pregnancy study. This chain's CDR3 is CASSRDRGLHGYTF. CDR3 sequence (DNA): TGCGCCAGCAGTAGGGACAGGGGTTTGCATGGCTACACCTTC.